Listed here is a single T cell receptor beta chain. The source of the sample is a study of blood T cell repertoires in COVID-19. In the study overall: Acute and convalescent COVID-19 specimens originated in the United States, Italy and Spain. T cells, B-cell-depleted T cells, or PBMCs provided the cDNA or gDNA that served as material.

In the original analysis: Quantification of nucleated cells was approximated via reference gene primer amplification. Using immunoSEQ multiplex PCR, the repertoire was profiled, and TCRdb retains in-frame clones only, with some absent. V and J calls and clone size are those listed in that table; D and trimming were worked out from the DNA. The repertoire includes 200,000 to 250,000 clones, roughly 82% of them detected once, and roughly 4.7% sits in the top ten. The TCR comes from a woman aged 70-85 years with acute or convalescent COVID-19. Sequenced sample: peripheral blood.

The CDR3 is CASSSTGTSPNEQFF. DNA of the CDR3: TGTGCCAGCAGCTCTACCGGGACTAGCCCGAATGAGCAGTTCTTC. The chain is built from TRBV7-9 and TRBJ2-1; 9 bases are a match to TRBD2. The V segment lost 4 bases and the J segment 7 bases; nucleotides outside the gene matches: 8. In germline, CDR1 is SEHNR, CDR2 FQNEAQ (reference sequence). This CDR3 comprises 15 residues. Combining the CDR3 with reference TRBV7-9 and TRBJ2-1 gives the whole variable domain DTGVSQNPRHKITKRGQNVTFRCDPISEHNRLYWYRQTLGQGPEFLTYFQNEAQLEKSRLLSDRFSAERPKGSFSTLEIQRTEQGDSAMYLCASSSTGTSPNEQFFGPGTRLTVL.